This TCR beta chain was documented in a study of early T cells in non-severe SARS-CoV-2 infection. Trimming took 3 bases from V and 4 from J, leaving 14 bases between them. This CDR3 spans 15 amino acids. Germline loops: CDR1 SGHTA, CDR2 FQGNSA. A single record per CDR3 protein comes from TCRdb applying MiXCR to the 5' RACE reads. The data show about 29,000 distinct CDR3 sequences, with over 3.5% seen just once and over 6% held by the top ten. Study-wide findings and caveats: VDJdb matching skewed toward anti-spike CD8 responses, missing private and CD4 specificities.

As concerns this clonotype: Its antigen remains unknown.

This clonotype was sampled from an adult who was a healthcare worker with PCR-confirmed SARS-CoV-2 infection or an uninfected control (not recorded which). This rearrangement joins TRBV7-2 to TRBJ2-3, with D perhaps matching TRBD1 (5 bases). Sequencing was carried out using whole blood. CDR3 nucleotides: TGTGCCAGCAGCTTGGACACGCCAACGGCAGATACGCAGTATTTT. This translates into CASSLDTPTADTQYF.